This T cell receptor beta chain came from a study of graft-versus-host responses after intestinal transplantation. Background on the study: For around 3 years after anti-thymocyte globulin induction, all recipients took tacrolimus and steroids.

V lost 3 bases to trimming and J lost 0 bases, with 5 bases between them. Germline lookup yields CDR1 SGDLS and CDR2 YYNGEE. This CDR3 is 13 amino acids long. Using immunoSEQ multiplex PCR, the repertoire was profiled, and TCRdb retains in-frame clones only, with some absent. The sample shows about 15,000 clones, around 63% of them seen only once. The graft tissue was processed, and this released both intraepithelial and lamina propria lymphocytes. As to this clone: Its antigen is not known. Other DNA sequences in this sample translate to the same CDR3.

General study findings and limits: Patients with graft-donor T cell macrochimerism had high graft-versus-host to host-versus-graft clonal ratios in allografts. Recipient marrow showed GvH clones, some seen first in ileum or blood. Peak GvH clone levels in circulation were associated with early post-transplant HvG declines.

Material: ileum tissue, obtained 524 days after transplant. The source is a human patient who received an intestinal transplant, so some T cells may come from the graft donor. The chain combines TRBV9 with TRBJ2-3; no definite D call. CDR3 bases: TGTGCCAGCAGCGGAACTAGCACAGATACGCAGTATTTT. Translating it yields CASSGTSTDTQYF. Together with reference TRBV9 and TRBJ2-3, the CDR3 gives the full variable domain: DSGVTQTPKHLITATGQRVTLRCSPRSGDLSVYWYQQSLDQGLQFLIQYYNGEERAKGNILERFSAQQFPDLHSELNLSSLELGDSALYFCASSGTSTDTQYFGPGTRLTVL.